This TCR beta chain was recorded in a study of OX40 agonist ivuxolimab in advanced cancers. Study-level information: Partial responses were achieved by three patients, of whom one had hepatocellular carcinoma and two had cutaneous melanoma.

Produced via immunoSEQ multiplex PCR; TCRdb's table is partial and in-frame only. The table includes about 68,000 clones, 70% to 85% detected once. Unmatched junction bases numbered 9, after V lost 3 bases and J lost 4 bases. Germline V lookup: CDR1 SGHNT, CDR2 YYREEE (reference sequence). The CDR3 contains 17 residues. The chain carries TRBV5-4 and TRBJ2-1, with 11 bases identical to TRBD2. Source: CD4+ or CD8+ T cells sorted from blood, taken in a trial of the OX40 agonist ivuxolimab. The sequence was obtained from an adult with an advanced solid tumor such as melanoma, head and neck, liver or kidney cancer. The CDR3 loop is CASSWGLAEPDYNEQFF. CDR3 nucleotides: TGTGCCAGCAGCTGGGGACTAGCGGAGCCAGATTACAATGAGCAGTTCTTC.